This entry lists 13 T cell receptor beta chains sequenced from one sample in a study of technical replicates of blood from several donors. Assay: immunoSEQ multiplex PCR; the TCRdb copy retains only in-frame clones and omits some. This table has fewer than 95,000 clones, about 91% appearing once. Material: T cells isolated from PBMCs. These receptors were collected from a human donor in good health.

This chain connects TRBV1 to TRBJ1-4; the table assigns TRBD1, which was not confirmed against the DNA. TRBV1 is listed as a pseudogene. There are 15 residues in the CDR3. DNA for the CDR3: TGCACCAGCAGCCAAGGCCGACAGCCTAATGAAAAACTGTTTTTT. This translates into CTSSQGRQPNEKLFF.

This chain connects TRBV9 to TRBJ2-3; perhaps TRBD1 as D (6 bases). The germline V and J ends were trimmed by 7 bases and 0 bases, with 12 bases remaining between them. There are 14 residues in the CDR3. Looked up from germline, CDR1 is SGDLS and CDR2 is YYNGEE. The DNA for the CDR3 is TGTGCCAGCTCGGACAGTACTAGCACAGATACGCAGTATTTT. Its protein product is CASSDSTSTDTQYF.

The rearrangement uses TRBV27 and TRBJ2-7, with 10 bases lining up with TRBD2. CDR1 is MNHEY and CDR2 is SMNVEV in the germline V gene (reference sequence). Trimming took 3 bases from V and 3 from J; bases not matched to a gene: 8. There are 16 residues in the CDR3. CDR3 amino acids: CASSFLAGEEIYEQYF. As DNA, the CDR3 is TGTGCCAGCAGTTTTCTAGCGGGAGAGGAGATCTACGAGCAGTACTTC.

The V gene is TRBV15, the J gene TRBJ1-4, with unresolved D. Germline-derived CDR1 and CDR2 are LNHNV and YYDKDF (reference sequence). CDR3 length equals 17 residues. Trimming removed 3 bases at V and 7 bases at J, with 21 bases between. The CDR3 here is CATSSTRIGVEGEKLFF. CDR3 coding DNA: TGTGCCACCAGCAGCACCCGCATTGGGGTGGAGGGTGAAAAACTGTTTTTT.

V gene TRBV12-5 combines with J gene TRBJ2-7; TRBD1 agrees at 8 bases. The CDR3 extends over 15 amino acids. Germline loops: CDR1 LGHNT, CDR2 FRNRAP. The V gene end was trimmed by 0 bases and the J gene end by 5 bases; junction bases not matched to a gene: 6. For the CDR3, the DNA is TGTGCTAGTGGTTTGGTCCGGACAGGGTGGGACGAGCAGTACTTC. Translating gives CASGLVRTGWDEQYF.

The J gene is TRBJ1-1, the V gene TRBV5-5; TRBD1 matches 9 bases. The junction had 10 bases not matched to a gene; V was cut back by 4 bases and J by 6 bases. Germline V gene sequence: CDR1 SGHKS, CDR2 YYEKEE (reference sequence). The CDR3 extends over 15 amino acids. The CDR3 DNA reads TGTGCCAGCAGCACGACCGGGACAGGGACGGCTGAAGCTTTCTTT. It is translated as CASSTTGTGTAEAFF. Supplemented by reference TRBV5-5 and TRBJ1-1, the full variable domain reads DAGVTQSPTHLIKTRGQQVTLRCSPISGHKSVSWYQQVLGQGPQFIFQYYEKEERGRGNFPDRFSARQFPNYSSELNVNALLLGDSALYLCASSTTGTGTAEAFFGQGTRLTVV.

The gene calls are TRBV7-9 and TRBJ2-5, with D maybe TRBD1 (6 bases). CDR1 and CDR2 from the germline V gene are SEHNR and FQNEAQ (reference sequence). V lost 6 bases and J 5 bases, leaving 13 bases between the germline ends. This CDR3 spans 13 amino acids. The chain's CDR3 is CASSRDKWETQYF. The CDR3 region has the DNA TGTGCCAGCAGTCGGGACAAGTGGGAGACCCAGTACTTC.

There are many counts of this clone. The chain carries TRBV15 and TRBJ1-2; no reliable D call. Germline lookup yields CDR1 LNHNV and CDR2 YYDKDF (reference sequence). V gave up 0 bases and J gave up 5 bases, with 7 bases separating them. The CDR3 is made up of 13 amino acids. The CDR3 DNA sequence: TGTGCCACCAGCAGAGATAGATCGTATGGCTACACCTTC. The encoded protein is CATSRDRSYGYTF.

This chain joins TRBV9 and TRBJ2-2; TRBD2 matches 8 bases. V lost 0 bases and J lost 7; bases outside the gene matches: 11. CDR1 is SGDLS, CDR2 YYNGEE, per germline. The CDR3 extends over 17 amino acids. CDR3 region: CASSVDVSGITNGELFF. CDR3 sequence (DNA): TGTGCCAGCAGCGTAGACGTTAGCGGGATTACAAACGGGGAGCTGTTTTTT. Full variable domain (rest looked up from reference TRBV9 and TRBJ2-2): DSGVTQTPKHLITATGQRVTLRCSPRSGDLSVYWYQQSLDQGLQFLIQYYNGEERAKGNILERFSAQQFPDLHSELNLSSLELGDSALYFCASSVDVSGITNGELFFGEGSRLTVL.

The CDR3 DNA reads TGTGCCAGCTCACCACTTGGCGGGGGGTTTGATGAGCAGTTCTTC. Its protein product is CASSPLGGGFDEQFF. The chain employs TRBV18 and TRBJ2-1; 8 nucleotides align to TRBD2. Germline trimming cut 1 base from V and 8 bases from J; bases unmatched to any gene: 7. Germline CDR1 and CDR2: KGHSH and LQKENI. CDR3 length: 15 residues.

This chain connects TRBV5-4 to TRBJ2-2; 13 positions agree with TRBD2. Germline CDR1 reads SGHNT; CDR2 reads YYREEE (reference sequence). This CDR3 region has 19 residues. V trimming: 3 bases; J trimming: 4 bases; junction bases outside the gene matches: 12. CDR3 DNA sequence: TGTGCCAGCAGCTCCCCGACTAGCGGGAGGCCCTGGGGCACCGGGGAGCTGTTTTTT. Translation: CASSSPTSGRPWGTGELFF.

This chain's CDR3 is CASSSPRQPHGYTF. Written as DNA, the CDR3 is TGTGCCAGCAGCTCCCCGAGACAGCCTCATGGCTACACCTTC. This chain links TRBV6-5 with TRBJ1-2; a possible D gene is TRBD1 (5 bases). Trimming shortened V by 6 bases and J by 6 bases, and 17 bases separated the two germline ends. CDR1 MNHEY and CDR2 SVGAGI come from the germline V gene. This CDR3 comprises 14 residues.

The chain is built from TRBV5-4 and TRBJ2-1; TRBD2 matches 7 bases. J gave up 6 bases and V 0 bases, and 9 bases lay outside the gene matches. CDR1 SGHNT and CDR2 YYREEE come from the germline V gene (reference sequence). The CDR3 is 16 amino acids. CDR3 sequence: CASSLDGGSVPNEQFF. DNA of the CDR3: TGTGCCAGCAGCTTGGATGGCGGGAGCGTCCCCAATGAGCAGTTCTTC.